This T cell receptor beta chain was obtained from a study of CD8+ T cells in alopecia areata. The ends were cut back, 3 bases at V and 6 bases at J, with 16 bases in the middle. The CDR3 loop spans 14 amino acids. Germline-derived CDR1 and CDR2 are SGDLS and YYNGEE. The treatment denotes: oral pan-JAK inhibitor, 5-10 mg twice daily. Alopecia areata patients had lesional scalp punch biopsies and peripheral blood taken from them. The sorting of PBMCs gave CD4+ and CD8+ T cells. RNA was extracted and reverse transcribed into cDNA as the sequencing template. TCRdb's table, derived via immunoSEQ multiplex PCR, lists solely in-frame clones and lacks some. The sample carries 90,000 to 150,000 clones, about 50% recorded once.

The sequenced sample was CD4+ T cells sorted from blood, obtained at week 4, from a patient treated with tofacitinib. This rearrangement joins TRBV9 to TRBJ2-7; D might be TRBD2 (6 bases). This clonotype was sampled from a human donor with alopecia areata. CDR3 amino acids: CASSALTSRGEQYF. In DNA form, the CDR3 reads TGTGCCAGCAGCGCCCTGACTAGTAGGGGCGAGCAGTACTTC.